The clone carrying this TCR beta chain was found a few times. Antigen specificity is unknown. The data belong to a study of T cell repertoires in cytomegalovirus infection. Germline values: CDR1 SGHTA, CDR2 FQGNSA. Trimming took 3 bases from V and 6 from J, leaving 15 bases between them. The CDR3 consists of 15 residues. In TCRdb, the reads were re-called with MiXCR into one record per CDR3 protein. The sample includes around 340,000 distinct CDR3 sequences, about 27% seen only once; the top ten take 20%. Sequencing used cultured PBMCs, obtained from culture after CMV antigen stimulation. The chain has TRBV7-2 and TRBJ2-1; no clear D gene. The receptor's source is a human donor in good health (CMV status not recorded). Some clones in this sample may be carry-over from other donors' samples. The CDR3 loop reads CASSFSVYRTNEQFF. The CDR3 region has the DNA TGTGCCAGCAGCTTTTCGGTGTACCGGACCAATGAGCAGTTCTTC.